This T cell receptor (beta chain) is drawn from a study of blood T cell repertoires in COVID-19. Study at large: COVID-19 samples from acute and convalescent phases originated in the United States, Italy and Spain.

Per the original data handling: Quantification of nucleated cells was approximated via reference gene primer amplification. Assay: immunoSEQ multiplex PCR; the TCRdb copy retains only in-frame clones and omits some. Clone size and V and J calls were adopted from that table, with D and trimming inferred from the DNA. The repertoire holds tens of thousands of clones, with around 82% as singletons. This CDR3 is 15 amino acids long. Trimming removed 0 bases at V and 4 bases at J, with 12 bases between. Germline V CDR1 and CDR2: MNHNY, SVGAGI (reference sequence). The clonotype comes from a human donor in a cohort sampled during active COVID-19. The sample consisted of peripheral blood. The V call is TRBV6-6, the J call TRBJ2-5; D remains unclear. Here the CDR3 reads CASSYSVGWRETQYF. As DNA, the CDR3 is TGTGCCAGCAGTTACTCCGTCGGGTGGCGAGAGACCCAGTACTTC.